One sample yielded the 20 T cell receptor beta chains listed below, sequenced in a study of PD-L1 blockade in urothelial cancer. Profiled with immunoSEQ multiplex PCR; TCRdb holds only in-frame clones, not every one. The data contain about 30,000 clones, around 87% of them singletons. Source: PBMCs, taken around atezolizumab (anti-PD-L1) treatment. Receptor source: a man aged 45-65 years with urothelial cancer.

The chain couples TRBV11-3 to TRBJ2-7, with D uncertain. Trimming removed 5 bases at V and 5 bases at J, with 13 bases between. CDR3 length: 13 amino acids. Germline V gives CDR1 SGHNT, CDR2 YENEEA. CDR3 sequence (DNA): TGTGCCAGCAGCCCCACGACTTCCCACGAGCAGTACTTC. This sequence encodes CASSPTTSHEQYF.

The rearrangement joins TRBV2 to TRBJ2-5, with D uncertain. The CDR3 consists of 13 residues. The germline V gene encodes CDR1 SNHLY and CDR2 FYNNEI. Trimming removed 1 base from V and 6 bases from J, with 9 bases in between. The CDR3 DNA reads TGTGCCAGCAGTGAAGTCGTGTGGCAGACCCAGTACTTC. Amino acid sequence: CASSEVVWQTQYF.

V usage is TRBV11-2 and J usage is TRBJ2-5; 7 nucleotides align to TRBD1. V was pared by 6 bases and J by 2 bases, with 9 bases of the junction left unmatched. CDR3 length: 15 amino acids. The germline gives CDR1 SGHAT, CDR2 FQNNGV. CDR3 amino acids: CASSQGRGLQETQYF. The CDR3 coding sequence is TGTGCCAGCAGTCAGGGAAGGGGGCTTCAAGAGACCCAGTACTTC.

J is TRBJ2-7 and V is TRBV5-1, with TRBD1 as a possible D gene (5 bases). Germline V gene sequence: CDR1 SGHRS, CDR2 YFSETQ. V was shortened by 0 bases and J by 4 bases, with 8 bases between the two germline ends. CDR3 length equals 13 residues. CDR3 region: CASSLDRSYEQYF. Written as DNA, the CDR3 is TGCGCCAGCAGCTTGGACAGGAGTTACGAGCAGTACTTC. The full variable domain, with the rest looked up from reference TRBV5-1 and TRBJ2-7, is KAGVTQTPRYLIKTRGQQVTLSCSPISGHRSVSWYQQTPGQGLQFLFEYFSETQRNKGNFPGRFSGRQFSNSRSEMNVSTLELGDSALYLCASSLDRSYEQYFGPGTRLTVT.

The CDR3 region has the DNA TGTGCCAGCAGCTCACCGGACAGGGCTAGGAATGAGCAGTTCTTC. Its translation: CASSSPDRARNEQFF. The chain joins TRBV7-8 to TRBJ2-1; 8 bases are a match to TRBD1. The CDR3 totals 15 residues. Germline V gives CDR1 SGHVS, CDR2 FQNEAQ. After removal of 4 bases from V and 7 bases from J, the junction contained 9 bases not matched to a gene.

This clone was recorded only once. V gene TRBV13 combines with J gene TRBJ1-5; D not resolved. The CDR3 consists of 15 residues. Germline-derived CDR1 and CDR2 are PRHDT and FYEKMQ (reference sequence). V was trimmed by 0 bases and J by 5 bases, leaving 11 bases between them. CDR3 in amino acids: CASSLGQGRDQPQHF. CDR3 DNA sequence: TGTGCCAGCAGCTTAGGCCAAGGGAGGGATCAGCCCCAGCATTTT.

The V and J genes are TRBV7-2 and TRBJ2-7; D gene ambiguous. The CDR3 totals 14 residues. The germline gives CDR1 SGHTA, CDR2 FQGNSA. Trimming stripped 1 base from V and 0 bases from J, with 7 bases between. The DNA for the CDR3 is TGTGCCAGCAGCTTAGATTCTCGCTCCTACGAGCAGTACTTC. It encodes CASSLDSRSYEQYF.

V is TRBV18 and J is TRBJ2-1, with D perhaps matching TRBD2 (5 bases). The germline V gene has CDR1 KGHSH and CDR2 LQKENI. The CDR3 sequence is 15 residues long. The V and J ends lost 2 bases and 5 bases respectively, with 13 bases between them. The CDR3 region has the DNA TGTGCCAGCTCACCAGTGGCTAGCCTCGACAATGAGCAGTTCTTC. Its protein is CASSPVASLDNEQFF.

The rearrangement joins TRBV23-1 to TRBJ2-7, with D unclear. TRBV23-1 is filed as an ORF, its function uncertain. The CDR3 loop spans 11 amino acids. Trimming removed 7 bases at V and 0 bases at J, with 4 bases between. Written as DNA, the CDR3 is TGCGCCAGCAAGAGCTCCTACGAGCAGTACTTC. This sequence encodes CASKSSYEQYF.

The chain uses TRBV4-1 and TRBJ1-1; maybe TRBD1 (6 bases). There are 15 residues in the CDR3. Germline V CDR1 and CDR2: MGHRA, YSYEKL. V dropped 2 bases and J dropped 1 base, with 11 bases sitting between them. CDR3 amino acids: CASSQYQGPNTEAFF. CDR3 in DNA: TGCGCCAGCAGCCAATATCAGGGGCCGAACACTGAAGCTTTCTTT.

The chain is built from TRBV7-3 and TRBJ2-6, with D maybe TRBD1 (6 bases). The CDR3 extends over 18 amino acids. Germline values: CDR1 SGHTA, CDR2 FQGTGA. Deletions cut 5 bases from V and 0 bases from J, with 17 bases between. CDR3 sequence reads: CASSLSGASLSGANVLTF. The CDR3 DNA is TGTGCCAGCAGCCTGTCAGGGGCCTCTCTCTCTGGGGCCAACGTCCTGACTTTC.

The genes are TRBV19 and TRBJ2-7; 9 positions agree with TRBD1. The trim removed 2 bases at V and 3 bases at J, leaving 2 bases unmatched. This CDR3 has 14 amino acids. The germline CDR1 and CDR2 sequences are LNHDA and SQIVND (reference sequence). The CDR3 reads CASSISGQGYEQYF. The CDR3 nucleotides read TGTGCCAGTAGTATATCGGGACAGGGCTACGAGCAGTACTTC.

This clone was observed a few times. The chain links TRBV5-6 to TRBJ2-7, with D maybe TRBD2 (5 bases). From germline, CDR1 is SGHDT and CDR2 YYEEEE. The V and J ends lost 2 bases and 4 bases respectively, with 13 bases between them. The CDR3 sequence is 14 residues long. Written as DNA, the CDR3 is TGTGCCAGCAGCTTCCCGTCCGGGAAGTACGAGCAGTACTTC. Translating it yields CASSFPSGKYEQYF.

The chain uses TRBV5-1 and TRBJ1-2; 8 positions match TRBD1. J lost 3 bases, V lost 4 bases, and 5 bases had no gene match. Germline CDR1 is SGHRS and CDR2 is YFSETQ. The CDR3 runs to 14 residues. The CDR3 region is CASSPGQVDYGYTF. The CDR3 DNA reads TGCGCCAGCAGCCCGGGACAGGTCGACTATGGCTACACCTTC.

V usage is TRBV9 and J usage is TRBJ2-2; D might be TRBD2 (5 bases). Germline V gene sequence: CDR1 SGDLS, CDR2 YYNGEE. Trimming took off 0 bases at V and 0 bases at J, with 9 bases between the two ends. This CDR3 spans 16 amino acids. The CDR3 is CASSVVAGANTGELFF. CDR3 sequence (DNA): TGTGCCAGCAGCGTAGTTGCGGGTGCGAACACCGGGGAGCTGTTTTTT.

This clone was detected once. J is TRBJ2-3 and V is TRBV14; 9 bases are a match to TRBD2. The germline V gene encodes CDR1 SGHDN and CDR2 FVKESK. V gave up 1 base and J gave up 4 bases; unmatched junction bases: 6. CDR3 length: 16 amino acids. The CDR3 nucleotides are TGTGCCAGCAGCCAAGGGCTAGCGGGACGCTCAGATACGCAGTATTTT. It codes for CASSQGLAGRSDTQYF.

This chain joins TRBV18 and TRBJ2-7; a weak D match, TRBD1 (5 bases). CDR1 KGHSH and CDR2 LQKENI come from the germline V gene. This CDR3 has 11 residues. V shed 3 bases and J shed 7 bases, with 7 bases lying between them. In DNA form, the CDR3 reads TGTGCCAGCTCACCGGGGCGGGAGCAGTACTTC. The encoded protein is CASSPGREQYF.

V gene TRBV2 combines with J gene TRBJ2-2; a possible D gene is TRBD1 (6 bases). V lost 6 bases to trimming and J lost 0 bases, with 11 bases between them. This CDR3 has 15 amino acids. Germline V gives CDR1 SNHLY, CDR2 FYNNEI. CDR3 coding DNA: TGTGCCAGCAGGGGACGGACAGCGAACACCGGGGAGCTGTTTTTT. Its translation is CASRGRTANTGELFF.

DNA for the CDR3: TGCGCCAGCGGTACAGGGGTCGTGGCGACAGATACGCAGTATTTT. This gives the protein CASGTGVVATDTQYF. The V call is TRBV5-1, the J call TRBJ2-3; 7 bases align to TRBD1. Unmatched junction bases numbered 11, after V lost 7 bases and J lost 3 bases. The CDR3 consists of 15 residues. Germline V gene data show CDR1 as SGHRS and CDR2 as YFSETQ. Combining the CDR3 with reference TRBV5-1 and TRBJ2-3 gives the whole variable domain KAGVTQTPRYLIKTRGQQVTLSCSPISGHRSVSWYQQTPGQGLQFLFEYFSETQRNKGNFPGRFSGRQFSNSRSEMNVSTLELGDSALYLCASGTGVVATDTQYFGPGTRLTVL.

The chain carries TRBV5-1 and TRBJ2-2; 7 nucleotides match TRBD2. From germline, CDR1 is SGHRS and CDR2 YFSETQ. Trimming at V came to 0 bases and at J to 2 bases, leaving 4 bases not matched to a gene. The CDR3 contains 16 residues. CDR3 bases: TGCGCCAGCAGCTTGGTGCGGGGGATTAACACCGGGGAGCTGTTTTTT. Its translation is CASSLVRGINTGELFF.